The clone carrying this T cell receptor (beta chain) was recorded at least ten times. Unique molecular identifiers were incorporated when the TCRbeta library was constructed. TCRdb analysed the PCR reads with MiXCR anew, one entry per CDR3 protein. Here the sample spans about 590,000 distinct CDR3 sequences, under 15% being singletons. The CDR3 extends over 15 amino acids. V was trimmed by 3 bases and J by 7 bases, leaving 15 bases between them. Germline values: CDR1 LGHNA, CDR2 YNFKEQ. The data were taken from a study of T-cell reconstitution after alpha-beta-depleted transplantation in children. Here the sequenced sample was PBMCs, mostly from graft donor cells, taken 360 days after TCRalphabeta/CD19-depleted stem cell transplant. The sequence came from a male patient between 10 and 17 years old who had a stem cell transplant for acute myeloid leukemia, so the T cells may come from the graft donor. The genes are TRBV4-2 and TRBJ2-2, with a weak D call TRBD2 (6 bases). The CDR3 spells CASSQVGGTDGELFF. The CDR3 DNA reads as TGTGCCAGCAGCCAGGTGGGGGGAACTGACGGGGAGCTGTTTTTT.